The present T cell receptor beta chain was sequenced within a study of T cell responses to AZD1222 COVID-19 vaccine. In regard to this clone: This specimen includes other DNA sequences encoding the same CDR3.

Germline V CDR1 and CDR2: SGHNT, YYREEE (reference sequence). This CDR3 region has 14 residues. The V end was cut by 1 base, the J end by 0 bases, with 6 bases between. Assay used: immunoSEQ multiplex PCR; TCRdb lists only in-frame clones, some missing. The data hold about 120,000 clones, with roughly 89% observed a single time. The sample was peripheral blood, taken on day 0 of AZD1222 vaccination. V usage is TRBV5-4 and J usage is TRBJ2-3, with D hard to call. The origin of this receptor is an adult in good health. CDR3 region: CASSLMGSTDTQYF. DNA for the CDR3: TGTGCCAGCAGCTTGATGGGGAGCACAGATACGCAGTATTTT.